This paragraph covers one T cell receptor (beta chain) sequence. Its specificity is unknown. From germline, CDR1 is SGHRS and CDR2 YFSETQ. V was cut by 6 bases and J by 3 bases, with 12 bases left in between. The CDR3 loop spans 13 amino acids. This sample was included in a study of shared clonotypes between healthy human individuals. Study-level background: The plates for each donor numbered three CD4 naive, three CD4 memory, two CD8 naive and one CD8 memory. General observations from the study: Clonotypes shared by all four donors outscored non-shared clonotypes in generation probability.

Every donor, a Caucasian adult, lived in Nashville, Tennessee. The repertoire was sequenced with immunoSEQ multiplex PCR; TCRdb's copy has only in-frame clones and lacks some. The sample lists over 700,000 clones; approximately 72% were seen once. The chain combines TRBV5-1 with TRBJ2-5; D possibly corresponds to TRBD1 (5 bases). This receptor was obtained from a woman under 40 in good health. Sequencing used memory CD4+ T cells sorted from blood. Subset meaning: CD45RA-negative fraction. CDR3 coding DNA: TGCGCCAGCAATCGGCAGGGCGAAGAGACCCAGTACTTC. Its translation: CASNRQGEETQYF.